The 9 T cell receptor beta chains presented below share a single source sample, sequenced in a study of T cells after posttransplantation cyclophosphamide. Some clones are missing from TCRdb's copy, which holds only in-frame ones; the method was immunoSEQ multiplex PCR. The table lists tens of thousands of clones, 85% to 95% of them singletons. Sequencing was performed on PBMCs. Receptors originate from a woman in her 50s in good health and a related stem cell transplant donor.

This clone occurred once. J is TRBJ2-5 and V is TRBV5-1, with D possibly TRBD1 on 6 matching bases. Trimming pared 2 bases from V and 4 bases from J, leaving 12 bases between. Germline V gives CDR1 SGHRS, CDR2 YFSETQ. CDR3 length: 14 residues. CDR3 sequence (DNA): TGCGCCAGCAGCTTACCAGGGGACGGAGAGACCCAGTACTTC. The encoded protein is CASSLPGDGETQYF.

The gene calls are TRBV9 and TRBJ1-1; 10 positions match TRBD1. This CDR3 is 18 amino acids long. V gave up 5 bases and J gave up 1 base; unmatched junction bases: 14. Germline V CDR1 and CDR2: SGDLS, YYNGEE. In nucleotides, the CDR3 is TGTGCCAGCAGGCCTACCGGGACAGGGGATTGGAAGAACACTGAAGCTTTCTTT. Its translation is CASRPTGTGDWKNTEAFF.

The table lists this clone with a count of one. The chain combines TRBV5-1 with TRBJ2-1, with D tentatively TRBD2 (6 bases). CDR1 SGHRS and CDR2 YFSETQ come from the germline V gene. Trimming removed 4 bases at V and 8 bases at J, with 13 bases between. The CDR3 totals 13 residues. This CDR3 reads CASSPEGLDEQFF. The CDR3 coding sequence is TGCGCCAGCAGCCCGGAGGGACTGGATGAGCAGTTCTTC.

V is TRBV25-1 and J is TRBJ2-1; D is unclear. This CDR3 comprises 17 residues. Looked up from germline, CDR1 is MGHDK and CDR2 is SYGVNS. Trimming pared 4 bases from V and 0 bases from J, leaving 16 bases between. The CDR3 DNA reads as TGTGCCAGCAGTGCCTCCCTCCTAGAGAGCTCCTACAATGAGCAGTTCTTC. This translates into CASSASLLESSYNEQFF.

The V gene is TRBV9, the J gene TRBJ2-2; D is uncertain. The germline CDR1 and CDR2 sequences are SGDLS and YYNGEE. The V end was cut by 0 bases, the J end by 1 base, with 4 bases between. This CDR3 region has 14 residues. This CDR3 reads CASSVAVNTGELFF. The CDR3 DNA follows: TGTGCCAGCAGCGTAGCCGTGAACACCGGGGAGCTGTTTTTT.

This chain uses TRBV2 with TRBJ2-5; D might be TRBD2 (5 bases). This CDR3 has 15 amino acids. Germline V gene sequence: CDR1 SNHLY, CDR2 FYNNEI. V was shortened by 1 base and J by 4 bases, with 13 bases between the two germline ends. The CDR3 region has the DNA TGTGCCAGCAGTGAAGGGGCAGCGGACCGAGAGACCCAGTACTTC. Encoded protein: CASSEGAADRETQYF.

This chain joins TRBV28 and TRBJ1-5, with 8 bases aligning to TRBD1. V lost 1 base to trimming and J lost 0 bases; unmatched junction nucleotides: 11. This CDR3 is 19 amino acids long. In germline, CDR1 is MDHEN, CDR2 SYDVKM. CDR3 residues: CASSLSGTGFIYSNQPQHF. CDR3 DNA: TGTGCCAGCAGTTTATCTGGGACAGGATTTATTTATAGCAATCAGCCCCAGCATTTT.

V and J are TRBV6-1 and TRBJ2-4, with D maybe TRBD2 (5 bases). The germline V gene encodes CDR1 MNHNS and CDR2 SASEGT. The CDR3 runs 17 residues. Trimming stripped 3 bases from V and 0 bases from J, with 15 bases between. CDR3 protein: CASSDPPDGLAKNIQYF. CDR3 DNA: TGTGCCAGCAGTGACCCCCCGGACGGACTAGCCAAAAACATTCAGTACTTC.

This clone was seen a single time. The chain carries TRBV13 and TRBJ1-1; D perhaps matches TRBD1 (5 bases). The length of the CDR3 is 14 residues. With 6 bases removed from V and 5 bases from J, the gap between germline ends came to 16 bases. Germline CDR1 reads PRHDT; CDR2 reads FYEKMQ (reference sequence). Written as DNA, the CDR3 is TGTGCCAGCAGTCCGACCCGGAGGGGTACTGAAGCTTTCTTT. Residues: CASSPTRRGTEAFF.